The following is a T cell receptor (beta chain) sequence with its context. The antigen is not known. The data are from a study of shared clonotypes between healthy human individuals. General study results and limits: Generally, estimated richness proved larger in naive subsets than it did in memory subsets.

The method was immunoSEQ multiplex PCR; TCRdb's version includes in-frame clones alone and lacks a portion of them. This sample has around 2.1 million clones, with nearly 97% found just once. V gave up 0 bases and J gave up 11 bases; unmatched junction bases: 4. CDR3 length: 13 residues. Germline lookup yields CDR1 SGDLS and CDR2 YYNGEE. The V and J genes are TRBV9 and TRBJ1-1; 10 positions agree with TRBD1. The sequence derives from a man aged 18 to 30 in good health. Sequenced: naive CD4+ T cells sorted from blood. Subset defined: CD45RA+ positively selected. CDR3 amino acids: CASSVEGTGEAFF. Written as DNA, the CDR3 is TGTGCCAGCAGCGTAGAAGGGACAGGGGAGGCTTTCTTT.